This T cell receptor (beta chain) was sequenced during a study of cytomegalovirus exposure and HLA in healthy donors. 60 Vbeta and 13 Jbeta primers were used in PCR. Sequencing was performed with immunoSEQ multiplex PCR; in TCRdb, only in-frame clones are kept and a portion is missing. The profile shows 140,000 to 150,000 clones, more than 75% of them singletons. The CDR3 runs to 15 residues. J was trimmed by 4 bases and V by 4 bases; bases with no gene match: 7. CDR1 is SGHNT and CDR2 is YYREEE in the germline V gene (reference sequence). As regards this clone: Its specificity is unknown.

Study results and limitations: Some V segments (TRBV6-2 and TRBV6-3 among them) were excluded as indistinguishable. The authors considered a cluster of highly shared sequence variants likely to be a sequencing artifact.

The sequenced material came from PBMCs. This chain links TRBV5-4 with TRBJ1-5, with 8 bases matching TRBD1. The receptor comes from a woman in her late teens or twenties in good health and CMV-seropositive. The CDR3 DNA reads TGTGCCAGCAGCCGTGGGACAGGATTGAATCAGCCCCAGCATTTT. Its translation: CASSRGTGLNQPQHF.